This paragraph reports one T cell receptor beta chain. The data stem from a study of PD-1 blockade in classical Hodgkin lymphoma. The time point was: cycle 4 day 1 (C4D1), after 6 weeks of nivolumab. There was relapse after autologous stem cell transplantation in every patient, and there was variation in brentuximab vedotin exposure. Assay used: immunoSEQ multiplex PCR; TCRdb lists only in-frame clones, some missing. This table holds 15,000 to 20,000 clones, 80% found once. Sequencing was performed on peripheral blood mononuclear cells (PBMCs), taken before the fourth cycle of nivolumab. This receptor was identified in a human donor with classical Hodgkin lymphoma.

The CDR3 loop reads CASRPGLAGGPGNTQYF. DNA of the CDR3: TGCGCCAGCAGACCGGGACTAGCGGGAGGGCCGGGGAATACGCAGTATTTT. The chain couples TRBV5-1 to TRBJ2-3; TRBD2 aligns across 16 bases. Trimming took 5 bases from V and 7 from J; bases not matched to a gene: 10. Germline V CDR1 and CDR2: SGHRS, YFSETQ. This CDR3 has 17 amino acids.